This record looks at one T cell receptor (beta chain) sequence and its context. This clonotype came up many times. Its antigen is currently not known. Nothing much larger sits one base from this clone, and base qualities are not available. The data were obtained in a study of CD8 T cells in ankylosing spondylitis (dated by TCRdb to about 2017). Background for the entire study: T cell receptor beta repertoires were profiled in healthy donors and ankylosing spondylitis patients so that disease-linked TCR variants could be found. In total, the full study cohort was made up of some 110 healthy donors and about two dozen ankylosing spondylitis patients. Peripheral blood was sampled, and synovial fluid was also collected from ankylosing spondylitis patients. Overall study results and their limits: Some of the motif variants had been reported before in the synovial fluid and blood of reactive arthritis patients, a finding that suggests common disease-initiation mechanisms. The disease-linked clones showed a CD8+ phenotype and occurred at relatively low frequencies in peripheral blood. The disease-linked clones were reported to be significantly enriched in matched synovial fluid samples from ankylosing spondylitis patients. A TCR beta motif of fewer than 10 highly homologous amino acid variants appeared characteristic of blood from ankylosing spondylitis patients.

In the germline V gene, CDR1 corresponds to SGHAT and CDR2 to FQNNGV. The junction shows trimming of 5 bases on V and 5 bases on J, plus 19 bases between the germline ends. The CDR3 contains 16 residues, cysteine and phenylalanine counted. Left in the record is the CDR3 DNA by itself, 48 bases read in frame from the first base. The instrument was an Illumina HiSeq 2500. TCR beta libraries were prepared by quantitative 5'-RACE with molecular barcodes. Per the original workflow: To identify disease-linked TCR variants, a new computational method was used, one built on a probabilistic model of VDJ rearrangement. In TCRdb, the public reads were trimmed at Q25 with fastp and aligned with MiXCR, with productive beta chains retained. CDR3 protein duplicates are merged, each entry listing the most common genes and DNA. These V and J calls rely on TCRdb rather than the paper's analysis. The sample table records 470,000 or so distinct CDR3 sequences; roughly 26% of these occur just once. The biggest ten clones account for roughly 1% of the sample.

Sequencing was carried out using blood, either unsorted or a sorted T cell fraction (not recorded which). The sequence was collected from a male donor with ankylosing spondylitis. The chain is encoded by TRBV11-2 joined to TRBJ2-1; no D gene is confidently identified. The DNA sequence is given as TGTGCCAGCAGCCCTAGTGGCGGCTACTTCAACAATGAGCAGTTCTTC. This encodes CASSPSGGYFNNEQFF.